By share of the sample, the clone carrying this T cell receptor beta chain is medium-sized (0.01 to 0.1%). Germline CDR1 SEHNR, CDR2 FQNEAQ (reference sequence). The CDR3 totals 13 residues. V lost 3 bases to trimming and J lost 6 bases, with 11 bases between them. The sample belongs to a study of cytomegalovirus exposure and HLA in healthy donors. PCR primers comprised 60 Vbeta and 13 Jbeta primers. Sequencing was performed with immunoSEQ multiplex PCR; in TCRdb, only in-frame clones are kept and a portion is missing. The repertoire has 75,000 to 95,000 clones, 78% of them found once; the top ten carry approximately 4%.

The receptor comes from a male donor in good health and CMV-seropositive. The V call is TRBV7-9, the J call TRBJ1-1; D is unclear. The sample taken for sequencing was PBMCs. The CDR3 here is CASSFSPGAEAFF. CDR3 coding DNA: TGTGCCAGCAGCTTTTCGCCCGGTGCTGAAGCTTTCTTT.